Presented here are 18 T cell receptor beta chains from one specimen sequenced in a study of blood T cell repertoires in COVID-19. The method was immunoSEQ multiplex PCR; TCRdb's version includes in-frame clones alone and lacks a portion of them. The table includes a few hundred thousand clones, more than 85% detected once. Source material: PBMCs or T cells enriched from blood (not recorded which). The receptors were sampled from a woman aged 25 to 39 who had recovered from COVID-19.

This sequence joins TRBV7-8 and TRBJ1-5; D perhaps matches TRBD1 (6 bases). Trimming removed 1 base at V and 6 bases at J, with 13 bases between. CDR3 size: 15 residues. Germline V gene lookup returns CDR1 SGHVS and CDR2 FQNEAQ. The CDR3 region has the DNA TGTGCCAGCAGCTTAGATGGGGGCTCAAGTCAGCCCCAGCATTTT. Encoded protein: CASSLDGGSSQPQHF.

The chain employs TRBV6-5 and TRBJ1-3, with 7 positions matching TRBD1. With V trimmed by 5 bases and J by 0 bases, 4 bases remained unmatched. CDR3 length equals 15 residues. Per germline, CDR1 MNHEY and CDR2 SVGAGI. The chain's CDR3 is CASSPTGNSGNTIYF. CDR3 DNA sequence: TGTGCCAGCAGTCCGACAGGGAACTCTGGAAACACCATATATTTT.

The rearrangement uses TRBV5-4 and TRBJ2-7; 9 positions agree with TRBD2. After removal of 4 bases from V and 2 bases from J, the junction contained 13 bases not matched to a gene. Germline V gives CDR1 SGHNT, CDR2 YYREEE (reference sequence). This CDR3 contains 17 residues. CDR3 coding DNA: TGTGCCAGCAGCCCCGGGACTAGCCGTGTGGGCACCTACGAGCAGTACTTC. Amino acid sequence: CASSPGTSRVGTYEQYF. The variable domain in full, with the rest retrieved from reference TRBV5-4 and TRBJ2-7, is ETGVTQSPTHLIKTRGQQVTLRCSSQSGHNTVSWYQQALGQGPQFIFQYYREEENGRGNFPPRFSGLQFPNYSSELNVNALELDDSALYLCASSPGTSRVGTYEQYFGPGTRLTVT.

The chain employs TRBV7-2 and TRBJ1-2, with TRBD1 matching 9 bases. This CDR3 has 15 residues. The germline V gene encodes CDR1 SGHTA and CDR2 FQGNSA. V trimming: 3 bases; J trimming: 4 bases; junction bases outside the gene matches: 6. For the CDR3, the DNA is TGTGCCAGCAGCTTCGCACAGGGGGCGGCCTATGGCTACACCTTC. This encodes CASSFAQGAAYGYTF.

The V gene is TRBV3-1 (or the pseudogene TRBV3-2), the J gene TRBJ1-2, with TRBD1 identical over 7 bases. There are 14 residues in the CDR3. The germline V gene encodes CDR1 LGHDT and CDR2 YNNKEL (reference sequence). V gave up 3 bases and J gave up 0 bases; unmatched junction bases: 1. CDR3 sequence: CASSHGTANYGYTF. Here the CDR3 DNA reads TGTGCCAGCAGCCATGGGACAGCTAACTATGGCTACACCTTC.

The chain couples TRBV27 to TRBJ2-1; possible D gene TRBD1, 5 bases. This CDR3 spans 16 amino acids. The germline V gene has CDR1 MNHEY and CDR2 SMNVEV (reference sequence). V shed 4 bases and J shed 8 bases, with 21 bases lying between them. CDR3 DNA sequence: TGTGCCAGCAGTTCTCGGTTAGGGGTCATGCTGGATGAGCAGTTCTTC. Residues: CASSSRLGVMLDEQFF.

This rearrangement joins TRBV5-6 to TRBJ2-7, with 9 positions matching TRBD1. CDR3 size: 14 residues. Germline trimming cut 3 bases from V and 5 bases from J; bases unmatched to any gene: 6. Germline CDR1 is SGHDT and CDR2 is YYEEEE. The CDR3 loop reads CASSSGTGFNEQYF. In DNA, the CDR3 is TGTGCCAGCAGCTCTGGGACAGGGTTCAACGAGCAGTACTTC.

The chain uses TRBV19 and TRBJ1-2, with TRBD1 matching 7 bases. CDR1 LNHDA and CDR2 SQIVND come from the germline V gene (reference sequence). The CDR3 contains 12 residues. The J segment lost 3 bases and the V segment lost 7 bases, leaving 2 bases of the junction unmatched. The CDR3 region has the DNA TGTGCCAGTAAGGACAGGTACTATGGCTACACCTTC. Amino acids: CASKDRYYGYTF.

This chain links TRBV2 with TRBJ2-5, with 7 positions matching TRBD1. V shed 10 bases and J 0 bases; nucleotides not matched to a gene: 5. CDR1 and CDR2 from the germline V gene are SNHLY and FYNNEI. This CDR3 is built from 13 residues. This CDR3 reads CATGQFYQETQYF. DNA for the CDR3: TGTGCCACGGGACAGTTTTACCAAGAGACCCAGTACTTC.

The V and J genes are TRBV19 and TRBJ1-5; unclear D gene. V was trimmed by 3 bases and J by 4 bases, leaving 4 bases between them. CDR3 length equals 12 residues. From germline, CDR1 is LNHDA and CDR2 SQIVND (reference sequence). CDR3 region: CASSMLNQPQHF. The CDR3 nucleotides read TGTGCCAGTAGTATGTTAAATCAGCCCCAGCATTTT.

The chain links TRBV27 to TRBJ2-1, with 11 bases that match TRBD2. CDR3 size: 15 residues. Germline CDR1 MNHEY, CDR2 SMNVEV (reference sequence). The ends lost 5 bases at V and 10 bases at J; junction bases unmatched: 10. CDR3 loop: CASSTQPTSGAEQFF. The CDR3 DNA is TGTGCCAGCAGTACTCAACCGACTAGCGGGGCAGAGCAGTTCTTC.

The chain has TRBV5-1 and TRBJ2-1; 13 bases map to TRBD2. The J segment lost 6 bases and the V segment lost 3 bases, leaving 3 bases of the junction unmatched. Per the germline V gene, CDR1 is SGHRS and CDR2 is YFSETQ. This CDR3 region has 15 residues. In DNA form, the CDR3 reads TGCGCCAGCAGCTCGGGGACTAGCGGGATCAATGAGCAGTTCTTC. Translation: CASSSGTSGINEQFF. Complete variable domain (other parts from reference TRBV5-1 and TRBJ2-1): KAGVTQTPRYLIKTRGQQVTLSCSPISGHRSVSWYQQTPGQGLQFLFEYFSETQRNKGNFPGRFSGRQFSNSRSEMNVSTLELGDSALYLCASSSGTSGINEQFFGPGTRLTVL.

The J gene is TRBJ2-2, the V gene TRBV2; 11 nucleotides match TRBD2. Germline V gene sequence: CDR1 SNHLY, CDR2 FYNNEI. The CDR3 runs to 17 residues. J was trimmed by 4 bases and V by 5 bases; bases with no gene match: 9. The CDR3 is CASSLRLAGPGTGELFF. The CDR3 DNA reads as TGTGCCAGCAGTCTTAGACTAGCGGGACCGGGCACCGGGGAGCTGTTTTTT.

The chain combines TRBV29-1 with TRBJ1-5, with 7 bases that match TRBD1. The V and J ends lost 6 bases and 0 bases, in that order; junction bases with no gene match: 11. Germline CDR1 reads SQVTM; CDR2 reads ANQGSEA. The CDR3 covers 16 residues. Here the CDR3 reads CSVTQGVEDSNQPQHF. The CDR3 DNA is TGCAGCGTCACCCAGGGGGTTGAGGATAGCAATCAGCCCCAGCATTTT.

The chain joins TRBV6-5 to TRBJ1-1, with no clear D. CDR3 length: 13 residues. The germline V gene encodes CDR1 MNHEY and CDR2 SVGAGI. V lost 6 bases, J lost 3 bases, and 11 bases lay in between. The CDR3 protein is CASRLDEDTEAFF. The CDR3 coding sequence is TGTGCCAGCAGGCTAGACGAGGACACTGAAGCTTTCTTT.

This clone was seen once. The rearrangement joins TRBV5-1 to TRBJ2-4; tentatively, D is TRBD2 (5 bases). Trimming took 4 bases from V and 12 from J, leaving 23 bases between them. The germline V gene encodes CDR1 SGHRS and CDR2 YFSETQ. CDR3 size: 15 residues. CDR3 region: CASSPGEGRAGTQYF. In nucleotides, the CDR3 is TGCGCCAGCAGCCCCGGAGAGGGTAGAGCTGGCACTCAGTACTTC.

V is TRBV6-6 and J is TRBJ2-2; weak D call: TRBD2 (6 bases). V was clipped by 6 bases and J by 2 bases, with 13 bases between them. From germline, CDR1 is MNHNY and CDR2 SVGAGI (reference sequence). The CDR3 contains 15 residues. The DNA of the CDR3 is TGTGCCAGCAGCCTGGGAGGTTTCAACACCGGGGAGCTGTTTTTT. Its protein product is CASSLGGFNTGELFF.

The rearrangement uses TRBV15 and TRBJ1-4; possibly TRBD1 for D (6 bases). This CDR3 is 14 amino acids long. Germline values: CDR1 LNHNV, CDR2 YYDKDF (reference sequence). Trimming cost V 8 bases and J 3 bases, with 13 bases left between them. The chain's CDR3 is CATGTKGANEKLFF. In nucleotides, the CDR3 is TGTGCCACCGGTACCAAGGGGGCTAATGAAAAACTGTTTTTT.